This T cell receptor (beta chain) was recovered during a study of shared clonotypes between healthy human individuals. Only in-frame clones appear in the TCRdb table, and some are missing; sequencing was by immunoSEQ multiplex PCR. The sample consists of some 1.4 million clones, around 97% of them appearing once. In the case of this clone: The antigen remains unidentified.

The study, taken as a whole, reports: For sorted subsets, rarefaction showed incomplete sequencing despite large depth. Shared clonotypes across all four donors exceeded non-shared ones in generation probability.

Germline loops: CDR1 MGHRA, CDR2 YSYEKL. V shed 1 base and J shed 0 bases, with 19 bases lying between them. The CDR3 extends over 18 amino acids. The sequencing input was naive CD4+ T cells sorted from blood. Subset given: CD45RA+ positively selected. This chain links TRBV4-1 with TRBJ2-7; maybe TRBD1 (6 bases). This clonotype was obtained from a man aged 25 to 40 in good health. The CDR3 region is CASSQVPGHGETSYEQYF. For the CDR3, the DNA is TGCGCCAGCAGCCAAGTTCCGGGACACGGAGAAACCTCCTACGAGCAGTACTTC.